What follows are 6 T cell receptor beta chains derived from one specimen sequenced in a study of human T cells and chemical hapten exposure. TCRdb itself ran the RACE reads through MiXCR, one entry per CDR3 protein. Here the sample spans around 100,000 distinct CDR3 sequences, 10% to 12% being singletons. Time point given: pre-sensitization, week 0. Treatment here: therapeutic diphenylcyclopropenone sensitization with weekly scalp DPC. The sequenced sample was whole blood, obtained in connection with sensitization to the hapten diphenylcyclopropenone (DPC). These receptors all stem from an older woman with alopecia areata. Some clones in this sample may be carry-over from other donors' samples.

The chain has TRBV4-1 and TRBJ1-5, with 7 nucleotides matching TRBD1. Germline trimming cut 4 bases from V and 6 bases from J; bases unmatched to any gene: 6. This CDR3 is built from 14 residues. The germline gives CDR1 MGHRA, CDR2 YSYEKL. The DNA for the CDR3 is TGCGCCAGCAGCCTTGCAGGGGGTGGTCAGCCCCAGCATTTT. This encodes CASSLAGGGQPQHF.

This clonotype has only a few counts. This sequence joins TRBV9 and TRBJ2-3; no clear D gene. The CDR3 sequence is 15 residues long. V was clipped by 0 bases and J by 2 bases, with 10 bases between them. Germline values: CDR1 SGDLS, CDR2 YYNGEE. CDR3: CASSVVGFPTDTQYF. CDR3 bases: TGTGCCAGCAGCGTAGTAGGGTTCCCCACAGATACGCAGTATTTT.

The sample holds many counts of this clonotype. The V and J genes are TRBV3-1 and TRBJ1-2, with D possibly being TRBD1 (5 bases). The CDR3 sequence is 14 residues long. V was cut by 1 base and J by 5 bases, with 11 bases left in between. Germline CDR1 is LGHDT and CDR2 is YNNKEL (reference sequence). CDR3 residues: CASSQVPGPYGYTF. For the CDR3, the DNA is TGTGCCAGCAGCCAAGTTCCAGGGCCTTATGGCTACACCTTC.

This clonotype was seen only a few times. This chain joins TRBV11-2 and TRBJ2-1; maybe TRBD2 (5 bases). Germline V CDR1 and CDR2: SGHAT, FQNNGV. Trimming pared 4 bases from V and 4 bases from J, leaving 17 bases between. The CDR3 spans 16 residues. The DNA of the CDR3 is TGTGCCAGCAGCTCCCTACGGGGAACCGGGTACAATGAGCAGTTCTTC. Residues: CASSSLRGTGYNEQFF.

There are many counts of this clonotype. V and J are TRBV4-2 and TRBJ2-7, with D uncertain. V gave up 0 bases and J gave up 5 bases, with 14 bases separating them. This CDR3 comprises 15 residues. The germline V gene has CDR1 LGHNA and CDR2 YNFKEQ. This CDR3 is CASSQDLSQRDEQYF. The CDR3 bases are TGTGCCAGCAGCCAAGATCTTTCGCAGCGAGACGAGCAGTACTTC.

V usage is TRBV21-1 and J usage is TRBJ2-5. TRBV21-1 is described as a pseudogene. This CDR3 comprises 12 residues. The CDR3 protein is CASSKEVETQYF. The CDR3 coding sequence is TGTGCCAGCAGCAAAGAGGTGGAGACCCAGTACTTC.